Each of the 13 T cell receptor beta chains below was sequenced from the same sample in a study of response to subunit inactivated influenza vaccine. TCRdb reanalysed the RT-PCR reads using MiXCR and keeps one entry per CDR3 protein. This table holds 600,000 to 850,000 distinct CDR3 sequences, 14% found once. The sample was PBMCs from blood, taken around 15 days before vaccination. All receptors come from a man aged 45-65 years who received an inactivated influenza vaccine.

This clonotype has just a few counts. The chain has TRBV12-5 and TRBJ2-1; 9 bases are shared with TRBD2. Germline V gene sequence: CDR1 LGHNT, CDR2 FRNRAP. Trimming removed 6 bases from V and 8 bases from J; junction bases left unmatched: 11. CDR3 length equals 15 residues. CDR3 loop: CASGSSGSPRDEQFF. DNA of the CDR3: TGTGCTAGTGGCAGTAGCGGGAGCCCTAGGGATGAGCAGTTCTTC.

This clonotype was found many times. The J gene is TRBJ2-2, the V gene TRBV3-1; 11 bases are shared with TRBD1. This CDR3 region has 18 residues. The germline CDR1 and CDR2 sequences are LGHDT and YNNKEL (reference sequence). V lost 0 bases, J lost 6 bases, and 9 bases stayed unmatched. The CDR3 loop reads CASSQEGCWDRGSGELFF. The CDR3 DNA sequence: TGTGCCAGCAGCCAAGAGGGGTGCTGGGACAGGGGGTCCGGGGAGCTGTTTTTT.

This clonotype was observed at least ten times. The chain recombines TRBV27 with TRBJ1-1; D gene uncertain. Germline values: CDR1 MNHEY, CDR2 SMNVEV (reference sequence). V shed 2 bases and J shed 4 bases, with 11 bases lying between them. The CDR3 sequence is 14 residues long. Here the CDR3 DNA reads TGTGCCAGCAGTTTAGGGTGGGGAGTCACTGAAGCTTTCTTT. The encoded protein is CASSLGWGVTEAFF.

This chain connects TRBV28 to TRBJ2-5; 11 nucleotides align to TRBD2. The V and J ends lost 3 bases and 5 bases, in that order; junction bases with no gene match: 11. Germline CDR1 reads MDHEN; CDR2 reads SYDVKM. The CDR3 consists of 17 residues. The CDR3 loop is CASSFSSGRASFETQYF. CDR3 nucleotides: TGTGCCAGCAGTTTTAGTAGCGGGAGGGCCAGTTTTGAGACCCAGTACTTC.

CDR3 in DNA: TGTGCCAGCAGCTTAGATGGACTCGCCTACAATGAGCAGTTCTTC. Translating it yields CASSLDGLAYNEQFF. The chain has TRBV7-2 and TRBJ2-1, with a weak D call TRBD2 (5 bases). Germline loops: CDR1 SGHTA, CDR2 FQGNSA. Trimming left V 1 base short and J 2 bases short, with 9 bases between. The CDR3 loop spans 15 amino acids.

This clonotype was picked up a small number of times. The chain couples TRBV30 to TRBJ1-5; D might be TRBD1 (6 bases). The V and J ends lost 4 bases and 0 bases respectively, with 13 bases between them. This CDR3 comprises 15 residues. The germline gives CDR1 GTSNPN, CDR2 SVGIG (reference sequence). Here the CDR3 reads CAWTPRGYSNQPQHF. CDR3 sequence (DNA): TGTGCCTGGACGCCCAGGGGTTATAGCAATCAGCCCCAGCATTTT.

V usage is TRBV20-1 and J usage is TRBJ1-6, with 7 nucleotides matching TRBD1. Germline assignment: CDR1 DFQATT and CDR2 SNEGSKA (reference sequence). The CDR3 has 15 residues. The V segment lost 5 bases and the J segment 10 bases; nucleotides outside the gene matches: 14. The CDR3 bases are TGCAGTGCTCGGACAGGTAGCAGGCATGGATCACCCCTCCACTTT. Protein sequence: CSARTGSRHGSPLHF.

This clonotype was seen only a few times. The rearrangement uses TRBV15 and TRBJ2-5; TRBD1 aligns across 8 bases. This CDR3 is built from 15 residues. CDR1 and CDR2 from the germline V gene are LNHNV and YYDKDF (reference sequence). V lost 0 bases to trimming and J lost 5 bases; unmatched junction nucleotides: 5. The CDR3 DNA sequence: TGTGCCACCAGCAGAGACAGGGGGCATGGGGAGACCCAGTACTTC. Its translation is CATSRDRGHGETQYF. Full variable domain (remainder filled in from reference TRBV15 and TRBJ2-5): DAMVIQNPRYQVTQFGKPVTLSCSQTLNHNVMYWYQQKSSQAPKLLFHYYDKDFNNEADTPDNFQSRRPNTSFCFLDIRSPGLGDTAMYLCATSRDRGHGETQYFGPGTRLLVL.

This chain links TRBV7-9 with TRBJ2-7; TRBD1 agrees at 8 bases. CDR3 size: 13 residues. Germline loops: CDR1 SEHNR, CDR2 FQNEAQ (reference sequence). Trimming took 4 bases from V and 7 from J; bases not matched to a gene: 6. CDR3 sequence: CASSSWTGREQYF. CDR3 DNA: TGTGCCAGCAGCTCTTGGACAGGGCGGGAGCAGTACTTC.

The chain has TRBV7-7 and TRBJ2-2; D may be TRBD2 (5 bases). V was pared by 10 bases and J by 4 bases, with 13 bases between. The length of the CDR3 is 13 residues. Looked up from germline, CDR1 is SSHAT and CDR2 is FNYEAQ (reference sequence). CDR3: CATRVGVTGELFF. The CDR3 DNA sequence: TGTGCCACCAGAGTCGGGGTCACCGGGGAGCTGTTTTTT.

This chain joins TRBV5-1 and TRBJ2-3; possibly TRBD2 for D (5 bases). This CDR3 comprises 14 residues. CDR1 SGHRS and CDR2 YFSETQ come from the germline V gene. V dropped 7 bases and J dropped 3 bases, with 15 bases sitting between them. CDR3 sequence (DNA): TGCGCCAGCGGACCCAACGGAGGAACAGATACGCAGTATTTT. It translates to CASGPNGGTDTQYF.

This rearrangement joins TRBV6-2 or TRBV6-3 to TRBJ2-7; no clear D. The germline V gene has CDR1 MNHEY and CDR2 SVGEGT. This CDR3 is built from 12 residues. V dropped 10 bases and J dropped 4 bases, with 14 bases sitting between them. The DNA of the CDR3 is TGTGCCACCGCGGACGGCCGATACGAGCAGTACTTC. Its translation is CATADGRYEQYF.

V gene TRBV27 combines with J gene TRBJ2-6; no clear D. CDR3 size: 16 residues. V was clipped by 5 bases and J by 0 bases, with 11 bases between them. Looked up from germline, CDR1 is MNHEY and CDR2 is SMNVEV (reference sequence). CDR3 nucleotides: TGTGCCAGCAGTCTTTATCCTCGCTCTGGGGCCAACGTCCTGACTTTC. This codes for CASSLYPRSGANVLTF.